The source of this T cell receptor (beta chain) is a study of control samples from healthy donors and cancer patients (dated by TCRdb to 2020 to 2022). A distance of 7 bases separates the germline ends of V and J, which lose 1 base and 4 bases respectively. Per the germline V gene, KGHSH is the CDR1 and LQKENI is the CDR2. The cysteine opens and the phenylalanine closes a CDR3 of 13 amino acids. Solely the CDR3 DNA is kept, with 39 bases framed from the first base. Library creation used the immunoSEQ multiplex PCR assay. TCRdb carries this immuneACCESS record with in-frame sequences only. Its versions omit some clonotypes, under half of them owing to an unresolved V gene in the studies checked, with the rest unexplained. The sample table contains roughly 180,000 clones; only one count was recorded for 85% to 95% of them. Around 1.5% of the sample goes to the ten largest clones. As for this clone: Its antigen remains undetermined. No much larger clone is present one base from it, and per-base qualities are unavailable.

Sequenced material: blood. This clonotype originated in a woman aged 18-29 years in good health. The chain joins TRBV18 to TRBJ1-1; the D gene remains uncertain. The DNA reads TGTGCCAGCTCACCACTTCAGCGCACTGAAGCTTTCTTT. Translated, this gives CASSPLQRTEAFF.